A single sample gave rise to the 8 T cell receptor beta chains below, sequenced in a study of shared clonotypes between healthy human individuals. The protocol was immunoSEQ multiplex PCR, while the TCRdb copy is restricted to in-frame clones and leaves out a portion. Of 1.5 million to 2.5 million clones in the sample, about 95% were seen once. Naive CD8 isolation took CD45RO-negative cells positively selected for CCR7 and excluded terminally differentiated effector memory CD45RA+ cells. Sequenced sample: naive CD8+ T cells sorted from blood. All receptors come from a man aged 18 to 30 in good health.

Details on this clone: Other DNA sequences in the sample encode the same CDR3. This sequence joins TRBV4-3 and TRBJ2-2; D possibly corresponds to TRBD2 (5 bases). The CDR3 totals 15 residues. The V end lost 0 bases, the J end lost 1 base, and 6 bases lay between the germline ends. CDR1 LGHNA and CDR2 YSLEER come from the germline V gene. The CDR3 region has the DNA TGCGCCAGCAGCCAAGACCGGGGGAACACCGGGGAGCTGTTTTTT. Its translation is CASSQDRGNTGELFF.

The chain joins TRBV23-1 to TRBJ2-7; TRBD2 agrees at 7 bases. TRBV23-1 is an ORF, with its function uncertain. This CDR3 region has 16 residues. With 1 base clipped from V and 0 bases from J, the junction kept 6 bases outside the gene matches. The CDR3 region has the DNA TGCGCCAGCAGTCAATTTAGCGGGTTACCCTCCTACGAGCAGTACTTC. This gives the protein CASSQFSGLPSYEQYF.

The chain combines TRBV30 with TRBJ2-7, with D tentatively TRBD1 (6 bases). Trimming left V 6 bases short and J 3 bases short, with 9 bases between. The CDR3 covers 11 residues. CDR1 and CDR2 from the germline V gene are GTSNPN and SVGIG (reference sequence). CDR3 sequence: CACMDSYEQYF. The CDR3 DNA is TGTGCCTGCATGGACAGCTACGAGCAGTACTTC.

V usage is TRBV2 and J usage is TRBJ2-7, with TRBD1 identical over 12 bases. There are 14 residues in the CDR3. V lost 3 bases to trimming and J lost 5 bases; unmatched junction nucleotides: 2. CDR1 is SNHLY and CDR2 is FYNNEI in the germline V gene. The CDR3 sequence: CASSEGQGADEQYF. In nucleotides, the CDR3 is TGTGCCAGCAGTGAGGGACAGGGGGCCGACGAGCAGTACTTC.

The chain uses TRBV7-3 and TRBJ2-6; 9 nucleotides agree with TRBD1. V shed 2 bases and J 0 bases; nucleotides not matched to a gene: 5. This CDR3 is 18 amino acids long. CDR1 is SGHTA and CDR2 is FQGTGA in the germline V gene. The CDR3 here is CASSLAGTGNSGANVLTF. In DNA, the CDR3 is TGTGCCAGCAGCTTAGCCGGGACAGGGAACTCTGGGGCCAACGTCCTGACTTTC.

The rearrangement links TRBV9 to TRBJ2-1; TRBD1 might be the D (5 bases). The germline CDR1 and CDR2 sequences are SGDLS and YYNGEE. V was shortened by 3 bases and J by 8 bases, with 12 bases between the two germline ends. This CDR3 is built from 13 residues. CDR3 sequence reads: CASSDQGSYEQFF. CDR3 DNA sequence: TGTGCCAGCAGCGATCAGGGTTCCTATGAGCAGTTCTTC. Full variable domain (missing parts from reference TRBV9 and TRBJ2-1): DSGVTQTPKHLITATGQRVTLRCSPRSGDLSVYWYQQSLDQGLQFLIQYYNGEERAKGNILERFSAQQFPDLHSELNLSSLELGDSALYFCASSDQGSYEQFFGPGTRLTVL.

The V gene is TRBV5-8, the J gene TRBJ1-6; D might be TRBD1 (5 bases). V shed 0 bases and J shed 14 bases, with 21 bases lying between them. Germline CDR1 and CDR2: SGHTS and YDEGEE. The CDR3 is made up of 16 amino acids. This CDR3 reads CASSLEAREYPGALHF. CDR3 nucleotides: TGTGCCAGCAGCTTGGAGGCCAGGGAATACCCCGGGGCCCTCCACTTT.

V and J are TRBV11-2 and TRBJ2-3, with TRBD2 matching 8 bases. V lost 11 bases to trimming and J lost 4 bases; unmatched junction nucleotides: 17. Germline V gene data show CDR1 as SGHAT and CDR2 as FQNNGV. This CDR3 has 16 amino acids. CDR3: CASSLNPGLVSDTQYF. The CDR3 DNA sequence: TGTGCCTCGTCACTAAACCCGGGACTAGTTTCAGATACGCAGTATTTT. The full variable domain, with the rest looked up from reference TRBV11-2 and TRBJ2-3, is EAGVAQSPRYKIIEKRQSVAFWCNPISGHATLYWYQQILGQGPKLLIQFQNNGVVDDSQLPKDRFSAERLKGVDSTLKIQPAKLEDSAVYLCASSLNPGLVSDTQYFGPGTRLTVL.